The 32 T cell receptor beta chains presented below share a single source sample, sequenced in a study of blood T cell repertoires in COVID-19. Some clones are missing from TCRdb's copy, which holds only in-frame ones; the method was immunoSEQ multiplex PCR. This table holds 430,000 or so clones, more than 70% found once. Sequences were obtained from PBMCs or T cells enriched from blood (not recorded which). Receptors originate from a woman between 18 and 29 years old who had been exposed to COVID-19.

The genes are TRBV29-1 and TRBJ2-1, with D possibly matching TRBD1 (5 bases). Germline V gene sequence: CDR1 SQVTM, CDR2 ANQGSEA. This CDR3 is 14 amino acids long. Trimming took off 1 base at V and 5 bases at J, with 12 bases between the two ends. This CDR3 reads CSVEGQFRDNEQFF. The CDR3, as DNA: TGCAGCGTTGAAGGACAGTTTAGGGACAATGAGCAGTTCTTC.

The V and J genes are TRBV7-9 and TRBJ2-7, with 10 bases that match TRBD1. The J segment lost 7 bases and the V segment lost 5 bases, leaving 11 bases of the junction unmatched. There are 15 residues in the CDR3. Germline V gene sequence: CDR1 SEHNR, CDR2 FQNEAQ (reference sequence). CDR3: CASSPRQGAFGEQYF. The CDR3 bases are TGTGCCAGCAGCCCCCGACAGGGGGCTTTCGGGGAGCAGTACTTC. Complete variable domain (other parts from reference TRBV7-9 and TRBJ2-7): DTGVSQNPRHKITKRGQNVTFRCDPISEHNRLYWYRQTLGQGPEFLTYFQNEAQLEKSRLLSDRFSAERPKGSFSTLEIQRTEQGDSAMYLCASSPRQGAFGEQYFGPGTRLTVT.

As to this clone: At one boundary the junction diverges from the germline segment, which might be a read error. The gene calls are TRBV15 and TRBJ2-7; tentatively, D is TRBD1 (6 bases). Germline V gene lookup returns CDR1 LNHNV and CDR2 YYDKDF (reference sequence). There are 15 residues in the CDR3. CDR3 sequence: CATSREWGRSFEQYF. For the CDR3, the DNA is TGTGCCACCAGCAGAGAATGGGGGCGTTCCTTCGAGCAGTACTTC.

CDR3 sequence (DNA): TGCGCCAGCAGCCCTACGACAGCGACAACAACTAATGAAAAACTGTTTTTT. It translates to CASSPTTATTTNEKLFF. The rearrangement joins TRBV4-1 to TRBJ1-4, with D tentatively TRBD1 (5 bases). V lost 4 bases and J 0 bases, leaving 15 bases between the germline ends. The CDR3 sequence is 17 residues long. The germline V gene has CDR1 MGHRA and CDR2 YSYEKL.

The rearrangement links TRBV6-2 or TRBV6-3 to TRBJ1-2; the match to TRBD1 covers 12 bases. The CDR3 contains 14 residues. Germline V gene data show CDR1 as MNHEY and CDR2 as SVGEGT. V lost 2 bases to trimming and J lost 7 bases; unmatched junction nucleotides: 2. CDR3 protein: CASSYGTGGLGYTF. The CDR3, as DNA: TGTGCCAGCAGTTACGGGACAGGGGGCCTTGGCTACACCTTC.

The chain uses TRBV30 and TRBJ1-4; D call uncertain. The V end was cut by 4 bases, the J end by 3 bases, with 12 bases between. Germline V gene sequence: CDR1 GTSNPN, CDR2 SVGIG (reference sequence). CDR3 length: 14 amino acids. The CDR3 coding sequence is TGTGCCTGGAATATATGGGGAGCTAATGAAAAACTGTTTTTT. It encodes CAWNIWGANEKLFF.

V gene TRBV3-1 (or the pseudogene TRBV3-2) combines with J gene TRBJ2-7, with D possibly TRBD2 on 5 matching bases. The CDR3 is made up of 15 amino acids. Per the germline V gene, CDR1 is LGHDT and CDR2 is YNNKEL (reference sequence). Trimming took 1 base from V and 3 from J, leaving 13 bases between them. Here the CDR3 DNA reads TGTGCCAGCAGCCAAGCGAACGGGGTAGGCTACGAGCAGTACTTC. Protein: CASSQANGVGYEQYF.

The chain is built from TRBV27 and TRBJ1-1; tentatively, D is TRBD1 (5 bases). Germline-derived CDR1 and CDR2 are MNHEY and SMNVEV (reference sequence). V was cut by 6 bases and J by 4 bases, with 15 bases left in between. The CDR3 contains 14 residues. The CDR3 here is CASRPGLGITEAFF. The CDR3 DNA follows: TGTGCCAGCAGGCCAGGGTTAGGGATCACTGAAGCTTTCTTT.

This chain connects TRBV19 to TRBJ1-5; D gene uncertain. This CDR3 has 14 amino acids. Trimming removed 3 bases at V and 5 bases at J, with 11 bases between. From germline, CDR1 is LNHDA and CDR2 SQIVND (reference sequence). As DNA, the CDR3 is TGTGCCAGTAGTATGGAGGCTCCTTATCAGCCCCAGCATTTT. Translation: CASSMEAPYQPQHF.

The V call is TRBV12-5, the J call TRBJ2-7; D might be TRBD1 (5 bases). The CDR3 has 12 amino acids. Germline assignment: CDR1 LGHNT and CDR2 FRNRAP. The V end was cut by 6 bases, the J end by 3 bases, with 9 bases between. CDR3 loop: CASGSGFYEQYF. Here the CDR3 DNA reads TGTGCTAGTGGCTCAGGGTTCTACGAGCAGTACTTC.

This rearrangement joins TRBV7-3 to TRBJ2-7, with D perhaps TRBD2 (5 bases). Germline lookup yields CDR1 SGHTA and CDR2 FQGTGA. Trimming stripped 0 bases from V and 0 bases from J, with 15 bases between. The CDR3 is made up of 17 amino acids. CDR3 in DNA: TGTGCCAGCAGCTTAACGAACCCAGGAGGCGGCTCCTACGAGCAGTACTTC. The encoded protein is CASSLTNPGGGSYEQYF.

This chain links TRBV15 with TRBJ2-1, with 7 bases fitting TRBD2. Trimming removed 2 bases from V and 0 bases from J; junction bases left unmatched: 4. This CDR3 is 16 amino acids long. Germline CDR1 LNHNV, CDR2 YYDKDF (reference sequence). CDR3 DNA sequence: TGTGCCACCAGCAGACTAGCGGAGACCTCCTACAATGAGCAGTTCTTC. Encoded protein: CATSRLAETSYNEQFF.

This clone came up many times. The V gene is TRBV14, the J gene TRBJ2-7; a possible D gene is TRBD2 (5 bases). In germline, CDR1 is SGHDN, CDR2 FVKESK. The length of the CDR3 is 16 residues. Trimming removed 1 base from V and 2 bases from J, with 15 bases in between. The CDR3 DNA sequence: TGTGCCAGCAGCCAAGTAGTGGGAGCGCCGACCTACGAGCAGTACTTC. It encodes CASSQVVGAPTYEQYF. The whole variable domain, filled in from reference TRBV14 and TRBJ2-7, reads EAGVTQFPSHSVIEKGQTVTLRCDPISGHDNLYWYRRVMGKEIKFLLHFVKESKQDESGMPNNRFLAERTGGTYSTLKVQPAELEDSGVYFCASSQVVGAPTYEQYFGPGTRLTVT.

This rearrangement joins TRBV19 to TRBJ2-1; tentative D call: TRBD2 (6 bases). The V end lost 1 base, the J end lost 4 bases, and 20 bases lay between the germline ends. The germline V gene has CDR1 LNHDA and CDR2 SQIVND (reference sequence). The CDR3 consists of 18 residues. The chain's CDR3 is CASSIAYGTGDFYNEQFF. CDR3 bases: TGTGCCAGTAGTATAGCATATGGGACTGGGGATTTTTACAATGAGCAGTTCTTC.

CDR3 in amino acids: CASSPGQGPYEQYF. The CDR3, as DNA: TGTGCCAGCAGCCCGGGACAGGGCCCCTACGAGCAGTACTTC. V and J are TRBV7-3 and TRBJ2-7; 9 positions agree with TRBD1. The CDR3 consists of 14 residues. The J segment lost 2 bases and the V segment lost 5 bases, leaving 4 bases of the junction unmatched. Germline loops: CDR1 SGHTA, CDR2 FQGTGA. Supplemented by reference TRBV7-3 and TRBJ2-7, the full variable domain reads GAGVSQTPSNKVTEKGKYVELRCDPISGHTALYWYRQSLGQGPEFLIYFQGTGAADDSGLPNDRFFAVRPEGSVSTLKIQRTERGDSAVYLCASSPGQGPYEQYFGPGTRLTVT.

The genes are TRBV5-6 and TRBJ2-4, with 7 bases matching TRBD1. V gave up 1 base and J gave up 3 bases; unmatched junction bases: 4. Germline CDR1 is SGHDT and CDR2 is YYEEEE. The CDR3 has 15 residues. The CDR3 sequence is CASSLPTGSKNIQYF. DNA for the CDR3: TGTGCCAGCAGCTTGCCGACAGGGAGCAAAAACATTCAGTACTTC.

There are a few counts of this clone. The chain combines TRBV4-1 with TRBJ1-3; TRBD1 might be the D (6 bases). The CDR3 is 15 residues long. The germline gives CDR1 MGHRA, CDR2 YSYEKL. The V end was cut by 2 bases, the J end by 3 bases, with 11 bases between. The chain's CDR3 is CASSQPGTSGNTIYF. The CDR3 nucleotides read TGCGCCAGCAGCCAACCCGGGACAAGTGGAAACACCATATATTTT.

CDR3 residues: CASSLWGGYEQYF. The CDR3 DNA reads as TGTGCCAGCAGCTTATGGGGGGGGTACGAGCAGTACTTC. J is TRBJ2-7 and V is TRBV7-2; 7 bases align to TRBD2. The V gene end was trimmed by 2 bases and the J gene end by 4 bases; junction bases not matched to a gene: 2. Germline values: CDR1 SGHTA, CDR2 FQGNSA. The length of the CDR3 is 13 residues.

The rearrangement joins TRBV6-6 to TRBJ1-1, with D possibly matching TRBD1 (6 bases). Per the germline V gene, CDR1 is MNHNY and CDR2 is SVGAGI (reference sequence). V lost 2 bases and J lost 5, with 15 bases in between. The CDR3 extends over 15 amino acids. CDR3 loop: CASSYPTGRGTEAFF. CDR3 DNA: TGTGCCAGCAGTTACCCAACAGGGAGGGGGACTGAAGCTTTCTTT.

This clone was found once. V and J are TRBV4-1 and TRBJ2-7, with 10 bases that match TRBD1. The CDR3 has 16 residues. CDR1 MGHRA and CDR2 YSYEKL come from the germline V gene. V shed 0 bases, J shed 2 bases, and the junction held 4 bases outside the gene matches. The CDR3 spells CASSQDWDRGPYEQYF. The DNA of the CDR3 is TGCGCCAGCAGCCAAGACTGGGACAGGGGACCCTACGAGCAGTACTTC.

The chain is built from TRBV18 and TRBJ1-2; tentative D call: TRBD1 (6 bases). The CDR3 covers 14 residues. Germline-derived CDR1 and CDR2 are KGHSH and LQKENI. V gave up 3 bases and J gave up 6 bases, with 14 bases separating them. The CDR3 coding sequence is TGTGCCAGCTCACCGAACGGGGGGGGCGATGGCTACACCTTC. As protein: CASSPNGGGDGYTF.

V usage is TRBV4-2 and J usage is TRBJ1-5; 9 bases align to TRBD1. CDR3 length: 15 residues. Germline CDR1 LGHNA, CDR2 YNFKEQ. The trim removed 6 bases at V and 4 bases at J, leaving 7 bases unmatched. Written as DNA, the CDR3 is TGTGCCAGCAGAAGGGACAGGGACTTTAATCAGCCCCAGCATTTT. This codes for CASRRDRDFNQPQHF.

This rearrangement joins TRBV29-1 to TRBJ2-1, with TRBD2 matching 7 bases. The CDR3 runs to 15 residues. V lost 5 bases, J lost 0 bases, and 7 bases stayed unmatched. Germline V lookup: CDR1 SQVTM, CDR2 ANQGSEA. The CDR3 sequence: CSVQLAPSSYNEQFF. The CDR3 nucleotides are TGCAGCGTTCAACTAGCGCCAAGCTCCTACAATGAGCAGTTCTTC.

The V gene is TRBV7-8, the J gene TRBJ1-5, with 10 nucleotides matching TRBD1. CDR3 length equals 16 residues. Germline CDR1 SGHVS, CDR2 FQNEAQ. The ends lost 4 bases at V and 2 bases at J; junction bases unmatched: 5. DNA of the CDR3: TGTGCCAGCAGCTACTCCGGGACAGGGGGCAATCAGCCCCAGCATTTT. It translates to CASSYSGTGGNQPQHF.

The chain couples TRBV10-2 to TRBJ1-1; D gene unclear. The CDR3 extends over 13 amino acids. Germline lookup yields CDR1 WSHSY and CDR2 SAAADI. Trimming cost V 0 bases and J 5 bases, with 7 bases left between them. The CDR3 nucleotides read TGCGCCAGCAGTGAGTCGACTCTGACTGAAGCTTTCTTT. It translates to CASSESTLTEAFF.

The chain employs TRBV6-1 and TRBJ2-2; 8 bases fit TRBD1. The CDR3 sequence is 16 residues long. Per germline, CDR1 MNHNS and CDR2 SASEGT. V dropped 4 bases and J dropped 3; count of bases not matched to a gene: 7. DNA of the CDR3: TGTGCCAGCAGTGGCGGTGACAGGGGCTACACCGGGGAGCTGTTTTTT. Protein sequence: CASSGGDRGYTGELFF.

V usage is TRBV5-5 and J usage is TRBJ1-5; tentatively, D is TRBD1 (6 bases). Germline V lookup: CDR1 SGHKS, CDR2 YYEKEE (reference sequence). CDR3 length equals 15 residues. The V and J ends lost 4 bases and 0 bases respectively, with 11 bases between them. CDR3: CASSLTGNSNQPQHF. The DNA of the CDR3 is TGTGCCAGCAGCCTGACAGGAAATAGCAATCAGCCCCAGCATTTT.

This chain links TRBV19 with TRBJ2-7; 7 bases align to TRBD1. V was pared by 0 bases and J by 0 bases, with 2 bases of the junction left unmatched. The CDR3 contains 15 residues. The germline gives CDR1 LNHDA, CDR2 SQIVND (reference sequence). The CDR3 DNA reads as TGTGCCAGTAGTATAGACTGGGACAGCTCCTACGAGCAGTACTTC. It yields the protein CASSIDWDSSYEQYF.

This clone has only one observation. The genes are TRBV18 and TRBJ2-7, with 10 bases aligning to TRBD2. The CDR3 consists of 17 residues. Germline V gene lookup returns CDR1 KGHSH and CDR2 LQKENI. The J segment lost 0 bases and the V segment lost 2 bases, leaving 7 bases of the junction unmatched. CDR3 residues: CASSPGLAGESSYEQYF. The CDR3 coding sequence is TGTGCCAGCTCACCAGGGCTAGCGGGAGAGTCCTCCTACGAGCAGTACTTC.

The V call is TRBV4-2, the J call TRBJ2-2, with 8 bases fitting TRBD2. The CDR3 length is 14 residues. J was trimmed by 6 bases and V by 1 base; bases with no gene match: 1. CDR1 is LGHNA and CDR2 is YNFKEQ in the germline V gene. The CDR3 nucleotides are TGTGCCAGCAGCCAAGGGGGACTAGCCGGGGAGCTGTTTTTT. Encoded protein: CASSQGGLAGELFF.

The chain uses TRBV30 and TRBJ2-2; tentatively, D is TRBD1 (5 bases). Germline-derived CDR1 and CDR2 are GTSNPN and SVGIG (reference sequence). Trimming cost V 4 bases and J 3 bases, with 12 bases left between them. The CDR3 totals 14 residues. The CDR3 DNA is TGTGCCTGGAAAGGGCAGGGCGACACCGGGGAGCTGTTTTTT. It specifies CAWKGQGDTGELFF.

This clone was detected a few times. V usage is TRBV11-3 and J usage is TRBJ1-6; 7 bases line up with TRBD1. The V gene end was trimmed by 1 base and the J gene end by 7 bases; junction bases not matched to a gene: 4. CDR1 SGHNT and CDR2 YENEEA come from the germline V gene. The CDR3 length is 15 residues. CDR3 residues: CASSLGRGRNSPLHF. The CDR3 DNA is TGTGCCAGCAGCTTAGGCAGGGGGAGGAATTCACCCCTCCACTTT.